This T cell receptor (beta chain) was documented in a study of T cell responses to AZD1222 COVID-19 vaccine. The V gene's germline CDR1 is LGHDT and CDR2 YNNKEL (reference sequence). With 8 bases removed from V and 4 bases from J, the gap between germline ends came to 9 bases. The length of the CDR3 is 12 residues. Combined were second doses at about 4 or about 12 weeks. Study-level results: Spike-specific TCR repertoires showed rising breadth and depth after two AZD1222 doses.

Generated by immunoSEQ multiplex PCR, the TCRdb table keeps only in-frame clones and is missing some. The table records 120,000 or so clones, 80% to 90% of them present only once. Comments on this clone: The antigen is not known.

This clonotype originated in an adult who received the AZD1222 COVID-19 vaccine. This sample comprised peripheral blood, obtained 28 days after the second AZD1222 dose. This chain links TRBV3-1 (or the pseudogene TRBV3-2) with TRBJ1-3; D remains ambiguous. The CDR3 sequence: CASETEGNTIYF. CDR3 nucleotide sequence: TGTGCCAGCGAAACGGAGGGAAACACCATATATTTT.